Sequencing of this TCR beta chain was carried out in a study of technical replicates of blood from a handful of donors (TCRdb year 2017). A remark on this clone: Its antigen specificity is not known. No much larger clone is present one base from it, and per-base qualities are unavailable.

Preparation of the library involved the immunoSEQ multiplex PCR assay. TCRdb carries this immuneACCESS record with in-frame sequences only. Its versions omit some clonotypes, under half of them owing to an unresolved V gene in the studies checked, with the rest unexplained. Counted in this sample were approximately 12,000 clones; around three quarters of them appeared once. 13% to 15% of the sample is taken by the ten largest. This sequence originates from a human donor in good health. The sequencing input was PBMCs.

The CDR3 region: CATEGHNYGYTF. The sequenced DNA: TGTGCCACGGAGGGGCACAACTATGGCTACACCTTC. Rearrangement joined TRBV11-1 to TRBJ1-2; TRBD1 could be the D gene, as 5 bases match. CDR1 and CDR2, looked up from the germline V gene (reference sequence), are SGHAT and FQDESV. From the cysteine through the phenylalanine, the CDR3 covers 12 amino acids. Only CDR3 DNA is held: 36 bases, read in frame from base 1. V drops 10 bases and J drops 2 bases, leaving 11 bases in between.